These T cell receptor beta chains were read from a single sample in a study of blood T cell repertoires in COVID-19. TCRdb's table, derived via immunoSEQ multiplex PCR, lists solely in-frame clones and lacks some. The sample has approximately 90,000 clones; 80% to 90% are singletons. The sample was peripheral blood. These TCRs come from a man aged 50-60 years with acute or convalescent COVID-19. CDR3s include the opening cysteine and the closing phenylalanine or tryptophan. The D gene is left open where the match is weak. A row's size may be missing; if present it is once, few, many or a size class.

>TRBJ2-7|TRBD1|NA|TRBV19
CASSPGTGASYEQYF
TGTGCCAGTAGTCCAGGGACAGGGGCCTCCTACGAGCAGTACTTC
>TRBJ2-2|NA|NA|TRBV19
CASTRRGGRGTGELFF
TGTGCCAGTACCAGAAGGGGCGGTCGCGGCACCGGGGAGCTGTTTTTT
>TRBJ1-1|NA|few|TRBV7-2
CASSLGGVEAFF
TGTGCCAGCAGCTTAGGCGGCGTTGAAGCTTTCTTT
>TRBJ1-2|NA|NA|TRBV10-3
CAISRQKQDGYTF
TGTGCCATCAGTAGGCAGAAACAGGATGGCTACACCTTC
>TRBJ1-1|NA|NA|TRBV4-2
CASSQLIGGTEAFF
TGTGCCAGCAGCCAACTCATCGGGGGGACTGAAGCTTTCTTT
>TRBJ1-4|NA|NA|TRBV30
CAWRAGARGEKLFF
TGTGCCTGGAGGGCGGGGGCGAGGGGTGAAAAACTGTTTTTT
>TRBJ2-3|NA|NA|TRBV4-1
CASSQVGGGTDTQYF
TGCGCCAGCAGCCAAGTGGGGGGAGGCACAGATACGCAGTATTTT
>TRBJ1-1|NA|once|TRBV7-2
CASSPTTGRTEAFF
TGTGCCAGCAGCCCTACGACAGGCAGAACTGAAGCTTTCTTT
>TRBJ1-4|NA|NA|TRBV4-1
CASSQEAGGLGREKLFF
TGCGCCAGCAGCCAAGAGGCGGGAGGCCTCGGACGTGAAAAACTGTTTTTT
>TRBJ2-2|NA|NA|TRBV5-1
CASSLGLDTGELFF
TGCGCCAGCAGCTTGGGATTAGATACCGGGGAGCTGTTTTTT
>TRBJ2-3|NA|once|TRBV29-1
CSVESGRDTQYF
TGCAGCGTTGAATCTGGGAGGGATACGCAGTATTTT
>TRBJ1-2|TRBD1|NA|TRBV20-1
CSASRGQGYTF
TGCAGTGCTAGCAGGGGGCAAGGCTACACCTTC
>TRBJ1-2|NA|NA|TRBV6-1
CASSEAGGTPYGYTF
TGTGCCAGCAGTGAAGCCGGGGGGACCCCATATGGCTACACCTTC
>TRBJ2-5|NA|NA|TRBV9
CASSVVGRASQETQYF
TGTGCCAGCAGCGTAGTGGGCAGGGCTTCCCAAGAGACCCAGTACTTC
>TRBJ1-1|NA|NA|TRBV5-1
CASREGNTEAFF
TGCGCCAGCAGGGAGGGGAACACTGAAGCTTTCTTT
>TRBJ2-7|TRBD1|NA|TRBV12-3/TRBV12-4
CATWDRRSYEQYF
TGTGCCACCTGGGACAGACGATCCTACGAGCAGTACTTC
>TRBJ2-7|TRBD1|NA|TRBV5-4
CASSPDRGIHEQYF
TGTGCCAGCAGCCCGGACAGGGGCATCCACGAGCAGTACTTC
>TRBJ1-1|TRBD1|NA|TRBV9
CASSLGQGAVGAFF
TGTGCCAGCAGCTTGGGACAGGGGGCCGTGGGAGCTTTCTTT
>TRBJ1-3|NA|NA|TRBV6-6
CASSYSDSSGNTIYF
TGTGCCAGCAGTTACTCGGACAGCTCTGGAAACACCATATATTTT
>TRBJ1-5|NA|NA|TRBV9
CASSAGGDQPQHF
TGTGCCAGCAGCGCCGGGGGGGATCAGCCCCAGCATTTT
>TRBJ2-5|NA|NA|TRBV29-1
CSVESGQRETQYF
TGCAGCGTTGAAAGCGGGCAACGGGAGACCCAGTACTTC
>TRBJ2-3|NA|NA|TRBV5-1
CASSSADTQYF
TGCGCCAGCAGCTCTGCAGATACGCAGTATTTT
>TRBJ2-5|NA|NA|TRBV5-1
CASSLALGHQETQYF
TGCGCCAGCAGCTTGGCCCTGGGCCACCAAGAGACCCAGTACTTC
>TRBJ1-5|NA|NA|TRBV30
CAWSVQDNQPQHF
TGTGCCTGGAGTGTACAAGACAATCAGCCCCAGCATTTT
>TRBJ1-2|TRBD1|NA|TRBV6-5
CASSYTGGWYGYTF
TGTGCCAGCAGTTACACAGGGGGCTGGTATGGCTACACCTTC
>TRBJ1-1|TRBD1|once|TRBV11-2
CASSMWDRVRAFF
TGTGCCAGCAGCATGTGGGACAGGGTTAGGGCTTTCTTT
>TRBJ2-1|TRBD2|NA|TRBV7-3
CASSLGGASNEQFF
TGTGCCAGCAGCCTCGGGGGGGCAAGCAATGAGCAGTTCTTC
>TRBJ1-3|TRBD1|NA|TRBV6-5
CASSPWDSSGNTIYF
TGTGCCAGCAGTCCGTGGGACAGCTCTGGAAACACCATATATTTT